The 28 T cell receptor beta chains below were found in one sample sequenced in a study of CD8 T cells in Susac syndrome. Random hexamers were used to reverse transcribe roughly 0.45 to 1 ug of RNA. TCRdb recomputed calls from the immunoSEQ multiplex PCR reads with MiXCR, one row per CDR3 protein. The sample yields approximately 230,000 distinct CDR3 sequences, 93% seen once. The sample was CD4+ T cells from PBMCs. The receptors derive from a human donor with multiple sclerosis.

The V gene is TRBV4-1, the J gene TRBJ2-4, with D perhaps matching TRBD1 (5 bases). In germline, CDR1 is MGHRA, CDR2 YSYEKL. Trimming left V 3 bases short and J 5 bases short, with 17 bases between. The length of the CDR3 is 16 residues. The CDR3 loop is CASSQGSRASQNIQYF. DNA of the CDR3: TGCGCCAGCAGCCAGGGTAGCAGGGCCAGCCAAAACATTCAGTACTTC.

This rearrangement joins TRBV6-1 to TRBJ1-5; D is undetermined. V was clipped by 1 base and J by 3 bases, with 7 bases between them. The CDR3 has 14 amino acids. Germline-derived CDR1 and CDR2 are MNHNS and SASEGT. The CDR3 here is CASSEDGPNQPQHF. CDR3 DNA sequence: TGTGCCAGCAGTGAAGACGGTCCCAATCAGCCCCAGCATTTT.

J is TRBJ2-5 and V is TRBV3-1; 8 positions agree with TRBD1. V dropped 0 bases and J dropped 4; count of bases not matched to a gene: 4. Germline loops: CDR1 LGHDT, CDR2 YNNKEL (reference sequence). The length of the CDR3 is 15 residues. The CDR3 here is CASSQDPGQGETQYF. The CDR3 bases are TGTGCCAGCAGCCAAGACCCAGGACAGGGAGAGACCCAGTACTTC.

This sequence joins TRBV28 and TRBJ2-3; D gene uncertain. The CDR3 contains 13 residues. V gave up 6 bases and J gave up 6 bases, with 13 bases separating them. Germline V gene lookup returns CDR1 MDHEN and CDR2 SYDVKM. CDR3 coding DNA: TGTGCCAGCAGGCTAAGCACGTTGGATACGCAGTATTTT. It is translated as CASRLSTLDTQYF. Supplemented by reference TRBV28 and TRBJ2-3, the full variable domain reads DVKVTQSSRYLVKRTGEKVFLECVQDMDHENMFWYRQDPGLGLRLIYFSYDVKMKEKGDIPEGYSVSREKKERFSLILESASTNQTSMYLCASRLSTLDTQYFGPGTRLTVL.

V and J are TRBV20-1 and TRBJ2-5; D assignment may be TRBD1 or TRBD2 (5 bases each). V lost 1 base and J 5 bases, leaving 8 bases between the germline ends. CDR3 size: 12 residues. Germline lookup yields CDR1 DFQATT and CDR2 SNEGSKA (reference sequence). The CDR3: CSARGDGETQYF. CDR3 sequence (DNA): TGCAGTGCTAGAGGGGACGGGGAGACCCAGTACTTC.

CDR3 in DNA: TGTGCCAGCAGTCCTACACAAGCGGTCTCCTACGAGCAGTACGTC. It codes for CASSPTQAVSYEQYV. This chain connects TRBV27 to TRBJ2-7; the D gene is possibly TRBD2 (5 bases). This CDR3 has 15 amino acids. V shed 5 bases and J shed 0 bases, with 14 bases lying between them. Germline V gene lookup returns CDR1 MNHEY and CDR2 SMNVEV (reference sequence).

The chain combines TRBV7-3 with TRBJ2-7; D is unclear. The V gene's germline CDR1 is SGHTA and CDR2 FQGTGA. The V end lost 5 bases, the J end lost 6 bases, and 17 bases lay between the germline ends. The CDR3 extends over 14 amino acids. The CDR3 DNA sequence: TGTGCCAGCAGCCCCCGGTCGGGCTCGGGCGAGCAGTACTTC. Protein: CASSPRSGSGEQYF.

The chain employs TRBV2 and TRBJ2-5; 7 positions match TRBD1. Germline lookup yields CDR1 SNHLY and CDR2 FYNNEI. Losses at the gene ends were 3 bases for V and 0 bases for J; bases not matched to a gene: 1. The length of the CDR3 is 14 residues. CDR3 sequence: CASSEGQYQETQYF. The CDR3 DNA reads TGTGCCAGCAGTGAGGGACAGTACCAAGAGACCCAGTACTTC.

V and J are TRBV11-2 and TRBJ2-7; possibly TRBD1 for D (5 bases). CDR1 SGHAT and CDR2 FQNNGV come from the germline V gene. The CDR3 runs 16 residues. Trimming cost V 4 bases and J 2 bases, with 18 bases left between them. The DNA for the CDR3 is TGTGCCAGCAGCTCGCTACAACCCAGGGAACCCTACGAGCAGTACGTC. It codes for CASSSLQPREPYEQYV.

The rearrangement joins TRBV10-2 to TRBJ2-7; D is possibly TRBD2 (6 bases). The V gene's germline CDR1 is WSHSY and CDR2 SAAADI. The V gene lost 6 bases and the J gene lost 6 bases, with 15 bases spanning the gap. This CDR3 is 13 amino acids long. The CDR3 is CASSADWGGEQYV. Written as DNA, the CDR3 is TGCGCCAGCAGCGCGGACTGGGGAGGCGAGCAGTACGTC.

In nucleotides, the CDR3 is TGTGCCAGCAGAGGCCGCCGGTCCCCTAGCACAGATACGCAGTATTTT. It specifies CASRGRRSPSTDTQYF. The chain combines TRBV6-1 with TRBJ2-3; D gene uncertain. CDR3 length: 16 amino acids. Germline loops: CDR1 MNHNS, CDR2 SASEGT. The V and J ends lost 6 bases and 0 bases respectively, with 16 bases between them.

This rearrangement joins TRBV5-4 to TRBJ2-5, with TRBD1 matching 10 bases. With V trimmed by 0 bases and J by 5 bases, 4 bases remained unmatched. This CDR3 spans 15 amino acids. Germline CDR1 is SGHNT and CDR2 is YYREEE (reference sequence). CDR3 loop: CASSLGDRGRETQYF. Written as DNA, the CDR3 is TGTGCCAGCAGCTTGGGGGACAGGGGAAGGGAGACCCAGTACTTC. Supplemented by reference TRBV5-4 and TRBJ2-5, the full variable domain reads ETGVTQSPTHLIKTRGQQVTLRCSSQSGHNTVSWYQQALGQGPQFIFQYYREEENGRGNFPPRFSGLQFPNYSSELNVNALELDDSALYLCASSLGDRGRETQYFGPGTRLLVL.

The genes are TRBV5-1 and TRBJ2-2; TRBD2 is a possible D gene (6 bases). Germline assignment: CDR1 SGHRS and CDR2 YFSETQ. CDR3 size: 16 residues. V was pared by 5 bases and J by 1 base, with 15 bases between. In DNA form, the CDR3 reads TGCGCCAGCAGTCCAAATAGCGGAGTGAACACCGGGGAGCTGTTTTTT. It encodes CASSPNSGVNTGELFF.

Here the CDR3 reads CASSPGTSGGMWLFF. The CDR3 region has the DNA TGTGCCAGCAGCCCGGGGACTAGCGGGGGTATGTGGCTGTTTTTT. The rearrangement uses TRBV5-4 and TRBJ2-2; TRBD2 aligns across 14 bases. V was pared by 4 bases and J by 13 bases, with 9 bases of the junction left unmatched. Germline CDR1 reads SGHNT; CDR2 reads YYREEE (reference sequence). The CDR3 sequence is 15 residues long.

CDR3 coding DNA: TGTGCCAGTAGTGGGACAGGGAACTCAGATACGCAGTATTTT. Its protein is CASSGTGNSDTQYF. The rearrangement uses TRBV19 and TRBJ2-3; 9 bases are a match to TRBD1. The CDR3 is 14 amino acids. Unmatched junction bases numbered 4, after V lost 5 bases and J lost 4 bases. Germline V CDR1 and CDR2: LNHDA, SQIVND (reference sequence).

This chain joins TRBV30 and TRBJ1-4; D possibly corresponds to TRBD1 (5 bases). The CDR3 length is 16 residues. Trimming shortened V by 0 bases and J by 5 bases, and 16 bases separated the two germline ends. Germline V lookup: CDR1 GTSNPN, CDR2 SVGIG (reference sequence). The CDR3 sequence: CAWSVLGAGLNEKLFF. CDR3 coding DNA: TGTGCCTGGAGTGTACTAGGAGCAGGGTTAAATGAAAAACTGTTTTTT.

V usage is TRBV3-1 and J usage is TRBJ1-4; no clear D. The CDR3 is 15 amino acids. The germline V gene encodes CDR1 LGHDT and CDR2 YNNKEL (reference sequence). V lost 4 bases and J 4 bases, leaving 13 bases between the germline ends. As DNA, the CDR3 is TGTGCCAGCAGCCCCCGCCGGGATTTTAATGAAAAACTGTTTTTT. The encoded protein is CASSPRRDFNEKLFF.

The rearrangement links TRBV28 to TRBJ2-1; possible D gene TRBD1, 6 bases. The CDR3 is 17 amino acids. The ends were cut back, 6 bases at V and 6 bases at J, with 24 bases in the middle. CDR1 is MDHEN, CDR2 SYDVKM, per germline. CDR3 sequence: CASSPVQGQGSGNEQFF. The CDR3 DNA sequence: TGTGCCAGCAGCCCCGTACAGGGCCAGGGCAGCGGCAATGAGCAGTTCTTC.

CDR3 bases: TGTGCCAGCAGCGGCTTGGGACAAAACAATGAGCAGTTCTTC. Residues: CASSGLGQNNEQFF. The chain combines TRBV13 with TRBJ2-1; TRBD1 is a possible D gene (6 bases). The length of the CDR3 is 14 residues. The germline V and J ends were trimmed by 5 bases and 5 bases, with 13 bases remaining between them. The germline V gene encodes CDR1 PRHDT and CDR2 FYEKMQ (reference sequence).

This chain's CDR3 is CATSDLGQGNTGELFF. The DNA for the CDR3 is TGTGCCACCAGTGATTTGGGGCAGGGTAACACCGGGGAGCTGTTTTTT. The V and J genes are TRBV24-1 and TRBJ2-2; D possibly corresponds to TRBD1 (5 bases). The CDR3 consists of 16 residues. Germline V CDR1 and CDR2: KGHDR, SFDVKD. Deletions cut 0 bases from V and 2 bases from J, with 9 bases between.

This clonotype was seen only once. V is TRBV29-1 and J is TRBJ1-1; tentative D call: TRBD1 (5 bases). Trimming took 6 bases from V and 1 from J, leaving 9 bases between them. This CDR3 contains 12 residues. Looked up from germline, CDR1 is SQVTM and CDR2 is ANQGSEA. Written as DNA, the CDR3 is TGCAGCGTCCTTACAGGGAACACTGAAGCTTTCTTT. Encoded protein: CSVLTGNTEAFF.

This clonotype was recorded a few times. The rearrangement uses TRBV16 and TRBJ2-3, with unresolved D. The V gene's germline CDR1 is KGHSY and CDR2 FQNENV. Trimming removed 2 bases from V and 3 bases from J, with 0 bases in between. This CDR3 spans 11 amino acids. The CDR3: CASSQTDTQYF. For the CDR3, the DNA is TGTGCCAGCAGCCAAACAGATACGCAGTATTTT.

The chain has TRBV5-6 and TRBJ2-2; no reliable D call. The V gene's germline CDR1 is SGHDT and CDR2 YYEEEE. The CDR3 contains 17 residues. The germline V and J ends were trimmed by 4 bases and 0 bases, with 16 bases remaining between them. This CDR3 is CASSVLVGIANTGELFF. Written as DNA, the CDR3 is TGTGCCAGCAGCGTCCTGGTGGGGATCGCGAACACCGGGGAGCTGTTTTTT.

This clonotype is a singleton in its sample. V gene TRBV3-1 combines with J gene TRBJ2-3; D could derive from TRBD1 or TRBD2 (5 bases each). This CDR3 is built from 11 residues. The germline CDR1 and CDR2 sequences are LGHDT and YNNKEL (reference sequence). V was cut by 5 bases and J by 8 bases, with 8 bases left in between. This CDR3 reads CASSMGPTQYF. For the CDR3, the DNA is TGTGCCAGCAGCATGGGACCTACGCAGTATTTT.

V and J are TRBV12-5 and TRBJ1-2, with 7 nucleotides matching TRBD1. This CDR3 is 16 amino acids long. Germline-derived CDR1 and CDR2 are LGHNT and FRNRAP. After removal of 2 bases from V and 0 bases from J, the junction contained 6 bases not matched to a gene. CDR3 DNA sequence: TGTGCTAGTGGTTTGCCTACAGGGGAAGCTAACTATGGCTACACCTTC. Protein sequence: CASGLPTGEANYGYTF.

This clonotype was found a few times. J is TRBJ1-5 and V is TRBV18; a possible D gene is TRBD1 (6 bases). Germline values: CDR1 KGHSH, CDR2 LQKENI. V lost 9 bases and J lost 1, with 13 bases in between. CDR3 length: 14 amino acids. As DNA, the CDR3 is TGTGCCAGTTCCCGGGGGGCGAGCAATCAGCCCCAGCATTTT. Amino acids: CASSRGASNQPQHF. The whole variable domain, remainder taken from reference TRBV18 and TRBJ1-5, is NAGVMQNPRHLVRRRGQEARLRCSPMKGHSHVYWYRQLPEEGLKFMVYLQKENIIDESGMPKERFSAEFPKEGPSILRIQQVVRGDSAAYFCASSRGASNQPQHFGDGTRLSIL.

The CDR3 reads CASSEGRGSPLHF. CDR3 nucleotide sequence: TGTGCCAGCAGTGAAGGGCGGGGATCACCCCTCCACTTT. The genes are TRBV2 and TRBJ1-6, with D hard to call. Trimming stripped 1 base from V and 10 bases from J, with 8 bases between. The CDR3 extends over 13 amino acids. CDR1 SNHLY and CDR2 FYNNEI come from the germline V gene.

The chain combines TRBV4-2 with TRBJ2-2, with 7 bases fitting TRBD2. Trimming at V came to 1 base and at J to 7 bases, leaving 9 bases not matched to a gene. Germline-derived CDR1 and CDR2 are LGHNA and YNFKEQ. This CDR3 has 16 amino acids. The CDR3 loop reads CASSQAGGGSLGELFF. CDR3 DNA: TGTGCCAGCAGCCAAGCCGGCGGGGGTTCTCTCGGGGAGCTGTTTTTT.